One sample yielded the 32 T cell receptor beta chains listed below, sequenced in a study of Graves' ophthalmopathy and Graves' hyperthyroidism. RNA transcripts served as template for amplifying TCR beta CDR3 sequences. First-round RT-PCR used HTBI primers; second-round multiplex PCR followed. TCRdb reprocessed the multiplex PCR reads with MiXCR, giving one entry per CDR3 protein. The repertoire has approximately 380,000 distinct CDR3 sequences, about 21% of them found once; the top ten carry 2.5% to 3%. The specimen sequenced was peripheral blood. These receptor sequences come from a woman under 30 with stable Graves' hyperthyroidism.

Many counts were recorded for this clonotype. The chain employs TRBV12-3 or TRBV12-4 and TRBJ2-7, with D tentatively TRBD1 or TRBD2 (5 bases each). V was clipped by 8 bases and J by 6 bases, with 11 bases between them. This CDR3 spans 11 amino acids. The DNA of the CDR3 is TGTGCCAGCGCTGTTGGGGGCGAGCAGTACTTC. Translated, it gives CASAVGGEQYF.

This sequence joins TRBV3-1 and TRBJ1-1; 8 bases align to TRBD1. Germline trimming cut 1 base from V and 6 bases from J; bases unmatched to any gene: 4. Germline V lookup: CDR1 LGHDT, CDR2 YNNKEL (reference sequence). CDR3 length equals 14 residues. The CDR3 spells CASSQGGGQAEAFF. The DNA for the CDR3 is TGTGCCAGCAGCCAAGGCGGGGGACAGGCTGAAGCTTTCTTT.

Many counts were recorded for this clonotype. The chain links TRBV5-5 to TRBJ1-1; D is unclear. CDR1 is SGHKS, CDR2 YYEKEE, per germline (reference sequence). Trimming pared 7 bases from V and 2 bases from J, leaving 12 bases between. The CDR3 length is 13 residues. In nucleotides, the CDR3 is TGTGCCAGCGTAAAAGACCTAAACACTGAAGCTTTCTTT. It is translated as CASVKDLNTEAFF.

This clonotype has a count of ten or more. The J gene is TRBJ2-7, the V gene TRBV20-1; 9 bases are shared with TRBD2. Germline loops: CDR1 DFQATT, CDR2 SNEGSKA (reference sequence). The length of the CDR3 is 16 residues. The V segment lost 2 bases and the J segment 7 bases; nucleotides outside the gene matches: 15. DNA for the CDR3: TGCAGTGCTAGACCTGAACCGGTAGCGGGAGAGGGAGAGCAGTACTTC. Encoded protein: CSARPEPVAGEGEQYF.

The table lists this clonotype with many counts. The chain links TRBV6-2 or TRBV6-3 to TRBJ2-7; TRBD2 aligns across 10 bases. This CDR3 has 18 amino acids. Per the germline V gene, CDR1 is MNHEY and CDR2 is SVGEGT. After removal of 2 bases from V and 2 bases from J, the junction contained 12 bases not matched to a gene. The CDR3 loop is CASSYTIAGGSWTYEQYF. The CDR3 nucleotides read TGTGCCAGCAGTTACACTATAGCGGGAGGCTCTTGGACCTACGAGCAGTACTTC.

This clonotype has a handful of counts. The CDR3, as DNA: TGTGCCAGCAGTGGGGACGGAGACTATGGCTACACCTTC. It encodes CASSGDGDYGYTF. This chain joins TRBV6-1 and TRBJ1-2, with D perhaps TRBD1 (5 bases). The CDR3 has 13 amino acids. Deletions cut 4 bases from V and 3 bases from J, with 9 bases between. CDR1 and CDR2 (germline): MNHNS, SASEGT.

This clonotype was seen many times. The chain uses TRBV24-1 and TRBJ2-5; D is uncertain. Germline assignment: CDR1 KGHDR and CDR2 SFDVKD. Trimming shortened V by 4 bases and J by 6 bases, and 8 bases separated the two germline ends. This CDR3 comprises 12 residues. In nucleotides, the CDR3 is TGTGCCACCAGTGACCACAAAAAGACCCAGTACTTC. Translating gives CATSDHKKTQYF.

This clonotype was counted many times. The chain recombines TRBV6-2 or TRBV6-3 with TRBJ1-1; 7 bases match TRBD1. CDR3 size: 14 residues. With 2 bases clipped from V and 5 bases from J, the junction kept 5 bases outside the gene matches. Germline CDR1 is MNHEY and CDR2 is SVGEGT. The CDR3, as DNA: TGTGCCAGCAGTTACACTACAGGGGTTACTGAAGCTTTCTTT. Residues: CASSYTTGVTEAFF.

This clonotype occurred many times. The V gene is TRBV4-3, the J gene TRBJ1-5; TRBD1 is a possible D gene (6 bases). The CDR3 has 17 residues. The germline V gene encodes CDR1 LGHNA and CDR2 YSLEER. V lost 0 bases, J lost 7 bases, and 19 bases lay in between. CDR3 loop: CASSQDFGGRLSQPQHF. Written as DNA, the CDR3 is TGCGCCAGCAGCCAAGATTTCGGGGGCCGCCTCAGCCAGCCCCAGCATTTT.

This clonotype showed up just a few times. The DNA of the CDR3 is TGCGCCAGCAGCCAGGCAGAAGGATTTGATCGCTACACCTTC. This gives the protein CASSQAEGFDRYTF. The genes are TRBV4-1 and TRBJ1-2; the D is unclear. This CDR3 comprises 14 residues. The ends were cut back, 3 bases at V and 9 bases at J, with 17 bases in the middle. Germline V gene lookup returns CDR1 MGHRA and CDR2 YSYEKL.

The chain couples TRBV6-1 to TRBJ1-1; unclear D gene. Germline values: CDR1 MNHNS, CDR2 SASEGT. This CDR3 region has 15 residues. Trimming took off 2 bases at V and 1 base at J, with 11 bases between the two ends. The CDR3 sequence is CASSEFTIGNTEAFF. The CDR3 region has the DNA TGTGCCAGCAGTGAATTTACCATCGGGAACACTGAAGCTTTCTTT.

V usage is TRBV6-5 and J usage is TRBJ1-2; D ambiguous. Per germline, CDR1 MNHEY and CDR2 SVGAGI. This CDR3 is 15 amino acids long. The germline V and J ends were trimmed by 0 bases and 4 bases, with 12 bases remaining between them. For the CDR3, the DNA is TGTGCCAGCAGTTACTCGAGAGGCGAGCTCTATGGCTACACCTTC. As protein: CASSYSRGELYGYTF.

The gene calls are TRBV6-5 and TRBJ1-5, with 8 bases identical to TRBD1. The germline V gene encodes CDR1 MNHEY and CDR2 SVGAGI. The V segment lost 2 bases and the J segment 2 bases; nucleotides outside the gene matches: 8. The CDR3 totals 17 residues. This CDR3 is CASSYPNRGYGNQPQHF. DNA of the CDR3: TGTGCCAGCAGTTACCCAAACAGGGGGTATGGCAATCAGCCCCAGCATTTT.

This clonotype was seen at least ten times. The chain couples TRBV5-1 to TRBJ2-7, with D possibly TRBD1 on 5 matching bases. The CDR3 has 13 amino acids. V shed 2 bases and J shed 3 bases, with 9 bases lying between them. Germline V gives CDR1 SGHRS, CDR2 YFSETQ. DNA of the CDR3: TGCGCCAGCAGCTTCCAAGGGGTCTACGAGCAGTACTTC. Translating gives CASSFQGVYEQYF.

This clonotype came up many times. J is TRBJ2-7 and V is TRBV7-8, with TRBD1 matching over 8 bases. CDR3 length: 14 amino acids. J gave up 3 bases and V 3 bases, and 4 bases lay outside the gene matches. Germline CDR1 SGHVS, CDR2 FQNEAQ. The CDR3 DNA sequence: TGTGCCAGCAGCTTCCTGACAGGGGACTACGAGCAGTACTTC. This sequence encodes CASSFLTGDYEQYF.

This clonotype has ten or more counts. The chain employs TRBV6-2 or TRBV6-3 and TRBJ2-2, with D tentatively TRBD1 (6 bases). This CDR3 has 16 residues. Trimming cost V 4 bases and J 0 bases, with 12 bases left between them. Germline-derived CDR1 and CDR2 are MNHEY and SVGEGT. Here the CDR3 DNA reads TGTGCCAGCAGTTTGGACAGCCCGGCGAACACCGGGGAGCTGTTTTTT. Translation gives CASSLDSPANTGELFF.

This clonotype was seen a single time. CDR3 amino acids: CASSELGGNYEQYF. The CDR3 nucleotides read TGTGCCAGCAGTGAGCTAGGCGGAAACTACGAGCAGTACTTC. The rearrangement uses TRBV27 and TRBJ2-7; D is undetermined. This CDR3 region has 14 residues. Trimming took off 5 bases at V and 3 bases at J, with 14 bases between the two ends. Germline CDR1 reads MNHEY; CDR2 reads SMNVEV (reference sequence).

This clonotype was detected a few times. This sequence joins TRBV7-2 and TRBJ2-2; the D is unclear. Germline V gene sequence: CDR1 SGHTA, CDR2 FQGNSA. Trimming left V 5 bases short and J 3 bases short, with 13 bases between. The CDR3 sequence is 15 residues long. The DNA for the CDR3 is TGTGCCAGCAGCCCATTCCGACCGGACACCGGGGAGCTGTTTTTT. Protein product: CASSPFRPDTGELFF.

This clonotype was seen repeatedly, ten times or more. A junction boundary mismatches the germline segment, possibly from a read error. The gene calls are TRBV5-1 and TRBJ2-7; 8 bases line up with TRBD1. From germline, CDR1 is SGHRS and CDR2 YFSETQ. CDR3 length: 13 amino acids. The DNA of the CDR3 is TGTGCCAGCAGTTTGGACAGGGCCTACGAGCAGTACTTC. Translated: CASSLDRAYEQYF.

This clonotype was seen many times. This chain links TRBV20-1 with TRBJ2-2; TRBD1 agrees at 7 bases. Germline CDR1 reads DFQATT; CDR2 reads SNEGSKA (reference sequence). Trimming cost V 6 bases and J 4 bases; bases outside gene matches: 8. This CDR3 is 14 amino acids long. CDR3 coding DNA: TGCAGTGCCGACAGGGATCCGGGCACCGGGGAGCTGTTTTTT. Translating gives CSADRDPGTGELFF.

The sample holds many counts of this clonotype. The chain is built from TRBV28 and TRBJ1-6; 9 bases match TRBD1. Germline CDR1 and CDR2: MDHEN and SYDVKM. There are 15 residues in the CDR3. With V trimmed by 5 bases and J by 7 bases, 6 bases remained unmatched. The CDR3 nucleotides read TGTGCCAGCAGTATTGACAGGGGGATAAATTCACCCCTCCACTTT. Translated: CASSIDRGINSPLHF.

This clonotype was counted many times. J is TRBJ2-4 and V is TRBV7-2, with 8 bases identical to TRBD1. Germline V gene data show CDR1 as SGHTA and CDR2 as FQGNSA. With V trimmed by 2 bases and J by 7 bases, 4 bases remained unmatched. The CDR3 contains 14 residues. The CDR3 nucleotides are TGTGCCAGCAGCTTATCCCAGGGGGCGAACATTCAGTACTTC. Amino acids: CASSLSQGANIQYF.

V and J are TRBV28 and TRBJ2-7, with 11 bases lining up with TRBD1. V gave up 4 bases and J gave up 6 bases; unmatched junction bases: 5. Germline V gene sequence: CDR1 MDHEN, CDR2 SYDVKM. The CDR3 loop spans 14 amino acids. CDR3 residues: CASSSGQGVIEQYF. The CDR3 bases are TGTGCCAGCAGTTCGGGACAGGGGGTTATCGAGCAGTACTTC.

The V call is TRBV7-9, the J call TRBJ1-2, with D possibly being TRBD1 (5 bases). Trimming left V 7 bases short and J 5 bases short, with 20 bases between. The CDR3 runs 15 residues. Germline V lookup: CDR1 SEHNR, CDR2 FQNEAQ (reference sequence). The chain's CDR3 is CASTYPGDGGYGYTF. CDR3 in DNA: TGTGCCAGCACCTACCCCGGGGACGGTGGTTATGGCTACACCTTC. The whole variable domain, filled in from reference TRBV7-9 and TRBJ1-2, reads DTGVSQNPRHKITKRGQNVTFRCDPISEHNRLYWYRQTLGQGPEFLTYFQNEAQLEKSRLLSDRFSAERPKGSFSTLEIQRTEQGDSAMYLCASTYPGDGGYGYTFGSGTRLTVV.

A remark on this clonotype: The missing conserved phenylalanine or tryptophan at the end of this CDR3 makes a read error likely. The J gene is TRBJ2-5, the V gene TRBV2; D is possibly TRBD1 (8 bases). Germline CDR1 and CDR2: SNHLY and FYNNEI. The germline V and J ends were trimmed by 7 bases and 3 bases, with 15 bases remaining between them. CDR3 length: 14 amino acids. CDR3 region: CASNKQGGEETQYL. CDR3 bases: TGTGCCAGCAATAAACAGGGGGGGGAAGAGACCCAGTACCTC.

This clonotype was counted at least ten times. This chain connects TRBV28 to TRBJ2-7; D could derive from TRBD1 or TRBD2 (5 bases each). V was cut by 7 bases and J by 0 bases, with 10 bases left in between. Germline V gene sequence: CDR1 MDHEN, CDR2 SYDVKM. The CDR3 has 13 residues. As DNA, the CDR3 is TGTGCCAGCATTTCTGGGACCTCCTACGAGCAGTACTTC. Protein sequence: CASISGTSYEQYF.

Of note for this clonotype: A junction end diverges from the germline sequence, so it may reflect a read error. The chain combines TRBV6-5 with TRBJ2-7, with D maybe TRBD2 (5 bases). The length of the CDR3 is 15 residues. Germline lookup yields CDR1 MNHEY and CDR2 SVGAGI. The CDR3 reads CASSYSSVRFYDQYF. For the CDR3, the DNA is TGTGCCAGCAGTTACTCTAGCGTGAGATTCTACGATCAGTACTTC.

In regard to this clonotype: The conserved phenylalanine or tryptophan is not found at the CDR3 terminus, so this likely reflects a read error. The chain couples TRBV6-1 to TRBJ2-2; D is ambiguous. This CDR3 spans 15 amino acids. From germline, CDR1 is MNHNS and CDR2 SASEGT. V shed 2 bases and J shed 5 bases, with 12 bases lying between them. The CDR3 spells CASSENAIGTGELFL. In nucleotides, the CDR3 is TGTGCCAGCAGTGAAAATGCGATTGGGACCGGGGAGCTGTTTTTG.

At least ten counts were recorded for this clonotype. The gene calls are TRBV27 and TRBJ1-2; D perhaps matches TRBD1 (5 bases). CDR3 size: 15 residues. V was pared by 2 bases and J by 2 bases, with 12 bases between. CDR1 is MNHEY and CDR2 is SMNVEV in the germline V gene (reference sequence). As DNA, the CDR3 is TGTGCCAGCAGTTTAAGGGGACCAGCCAACTATGGCTACACCTTC. It is translated as CASSLRGPANYGYTF.

This chain links TRBV20-1 with TRBJ2-5; D might be TRBD1 or TRBD2, each matching 6 bases. Germline CDR1 DFQATT, CDR2 SNEGSKA (reference sequence). CDR3 length: 15 amino acids. Trimming left V 0 bases short and J 4 bases short, with 15 bases between. CDR3 sequence: CSARDEFRGRETQYF. DNA of the CDR3: TGCAGTGCTAGAGATGAGTTCCGGGGGCGAGAGACCCAGTACTTC.

This clonotype has a count of ten or more. This CDR3 is CASNRLGGQETQYF. The CDR3, as DNA: TGTGCCAGCAATCGGTTGGGAGGTCAAGAGACCCAGTACTTC. The J gene is TRBJ2-5, the V gene TRBV2, with D possibly TRBD2 on 6 matching bases. Trimming shortened V by 7 bases and J by 2 bases, and 14 bases separated the two germline ends. CDR3 length: 14 residues. Germline-derived CDR1 and CDR2 are SNHLY and FYNNEI.

This clonotype showed up many times. The chain recombines TRBV6-2 or TRBV6-3 with TRBJ1-1; D unclear. V was pared by 7 bases and J by 2 bases, with 11 bases between. CDR1 is MNHEY, CDR2 SVGEGT, per germline. The CDR3 contains 13 residues. CDR3 in amino acids: CASTRWGNTEAFF. Here the CDR3 DNA reads TGTGCCAGCACCAGGTGGGGAAACACTGAAGCTTTCTTT.